This T cell receptor (beta chain) was captured by sequencing in a study of blood T cell repertoires in COVID-19. Looking at the study overall: Researchers got acute and convalescent COVID-19 samples from the United States, Italy and Spain. T cells, B-cell-depleted T cells, or PBMCs provided the cDNA or gDNA that served as material.

Germline CDR1 SNHLY, CDR2 FYNNEI. Trimming stripped 9 bases from V and 6 bases from J, with 12 bases between. This CDR3 has 12 amino acids. In the original processing: Estimation of nucleated cell counts relied on the amplification of reference gene primers. The data were produced by immunoSEQ multiplex PCR, yet TCRdb's version contains in-frame clones alone and is incomplete. For V, J and clone size, that table is used; D and trimming come from the DNA. The sample includes 210,000 or so clones, 70% to 90% of them seen just once. This clonotype was obtained from a woman older than 75 with acute or convalescent COVID-19. The specimen was peripheral blood. The chain has TRBV2 and TRBJ1-3, with a weak D call TRBD1 (6 bases). In nucleotides, the CDR3 is TGTGCCAGACAGGGTTTGGAAAACACCATATATTTT. This gives the protein CARQGLENTIYF.